This is a list of T cell receptor beta chains from one sample in a study of shared clonotypes between healthy human individuals. Produced via immunoSEQ multiplex PCR; TCRdb's table is partial and in-frame only. The sample consists of about 2 million clones, about 95% of them appearing once. The source material was naive CD8+ T cells sorted from blood. These receptors originate from a man between 18 and 35 years old in good health. The CDR3 runs from the conserved cysteine through the conserved F or W. The D gene is left open where the match is weak. Some rows mark clone size as missing; the rest say once, few, many or name a class of expanded clone.

d_call | clone_size | j_call | v_call | cdr3_aa | cdr3_nt
. | . | TRBJ2-7 | TRBV27 | CASSLSPASSYEQYF | TGTGCCAGCAGTTTATCGCCGGCTAGCTCCTACGAGCAGTACTTC
TRBD2 | . | TRBJ2-7 | TRBV5-6 | CASSPGLGDYEQYF | TGTGCCAGCAGCCCGGGACTAGGGGACTACGAGCAGTACTTC
TRBD2 | . | TRBJ2-7 | TRBV27 | CASSSLAGDYEQYF | TGTGCCAGCAGTTCACTAGCGGGGGACTACGAGCAGTACTTC
. | . | TRBJ2-1 | TRBV29-1 | CSVDSYNEQFF | TGCAGCGTTGATTCGTACAATGAGCAGTTCTTC
TRBD2 | . | TRBJ2-2 | TRBV12-5 | CASGLTLASGELFF | TGTGCTAGTGGTTTGACACTAGCGTCCGGGGAGCTGTTTTTT
. | . | TRBJ1-2 | TRBV27 | CASSYNNLYGYTF | TGTGCCAGCAGTTACAACAACCTCTATGGCTACACCTTC
TRBD1 | . | TRBJ2-2 | TRBV6-5 | CASRLGQGNTGELFF | TGTGCCAGCAGACTGGGACAGGGGAACACCGGGGAGCTGTTTTTT
TRBD1 | . | TRBJ1-2 | TRBV5-6 | CASSLTGATRNYGYTF | TGTGCCAGCAGCTTGACAGGGGCCACTCGAAACTATGGCTACACCTTC
TRBD1 | . | TRBJ2-7 | TRBV5-4 | CASSLLLTGQPYEQYF | TGTGCCAGCAGCTTGCTCCTGACGGGACAGCCCTACGAGCAGTACTTC
TRBD1 | . | TRBJ1-2 | TRBV5-1 | CASSNPGQGEDGYTF | TGCGCCAGCAGCAACCCGGGACAGGGGGAGGATGGCTACACCTTC
TRBD2 | . | TRBJ2-5 | TRBV6-5 | CASSGGRDGETQYF | TGTGCCAGCAGTGGAGGGAGGGACGGGGAGACCCAGTACTTC
. | . | TRBJ2-4 | TRBV2 | CASSEEGPGNIQYF | TGTGCCAGCAGCGAGGAGGGCCCCGGGAACATTCAGTACTTC
. | . | TRBJ2-2 | TRBV7-8 | CASSQSPEPGELFF | TGTGCCAGCAGCCAAAGCCCGGAACCCGGGGAGCTGTTTTTT
. | . | TRBJ2-3 | TRBV7-9 | CASSQDFTSTDTQYF | TGTGCCAGCAGCCAGGACTTCACTAGCACAGATACGCAGTATTTT
TRBD1 | . | TRBJ2-1 | TRBV11-2 | CASSPRQGAVGNEQFF | TGTGCCAGCAGCCCGCGACAGGGGGCGGTAGGCAATGAGCAGTTCTTC
. | . | TRBJ2-7 | TRBV7-9 | CASSQKRDEQYF | TGTGCCAGCAGCCAAAAGAGGGACGAGCAGTACTTC
. | . | TRBJ2-1 | TRBV28 | CASSHNEQFF | TGTGCCAGCAGTCACAATGAGCAGTTCTTC
. | . | TRBJ2-2 | TRBV1 | CTSSQDPGLEPGELFF | TGCACCAGCAGCCAAGACCCCGGACTAGAGCCCGGGGAGCTGTTTTTT
. | . | TRBJ2-7 | TRBV10-1 | CASSEWGAREQYF | TGCGCCAGCAGTGAGTGGGGAGCTAGGGAGCAGTACTTC
. | . | TRBJ1-5 | TRBV28 | CASSFLGLGDQPQHF | TGTGCCAGCAGTTTCCTGGGACTTGGTGATCAGCCCCAGCATTTT
. | . | TRBJ1-4 | TRBV5-6 | CASSTTGGNSFNEKLFF | TGTGCCAGCAGCACGACGGGGGGAAATAGCTTTAATGAAAAACTGTTTTTT
. | . | TRBJ1-4 | TRBV4-1 | CASSPPGEPLQGKLFF | TGCGCCAGCAGCCCCCCTGGGGAGCCATTACAGGGAAAACTGTTTTTT
. | . | TRBJ1-6 | TRBV6-8 | CASGRHPVVPLHF | TGTGCCAGCGGGCGACACCCGGTGGTCCCCCTCCACTTT
TRBD1 | . | TRBJ2-7 | TRBV27 | CASSLGTGGDYEQYF | TGTGCCAGCAGTTTAGGGACAGGGGGGGACTACGAGCAGTACTTC
TRBD2 | . | TRBJ2-5 | TRBV5-1 | CASSLIRGEETQYF | TGCGCCAGCAGCTTGATTCGGGGGGAAGAGACCCAGTACTTC
TRBD1 | . | TRBJ1-5 | TRBV10-3 | CAISEEGGDRDQPQHF | TGTGCCATCAGTGAGGAGGGAGGGGACAGGGATCAGCCCCAGCATTTT
. | . | TRBJ2-7 | TRBV13 | CASSSAPDYEQYF | TGTGCCAGCAGCTCAGCTCCAGACTACGAGCAGTACTTC
TRBD1 | . | TRBJ1-5 | TRBV7-2 | CASSPRTGGVNQPQHF | TGTGCCAGCAGCCCAAGAACAGGGGGCGTCAATCAGCCCCAGCATTTT
TRBD1 | . | TRBJ2-7 | TRBV4-3 | CASSQDGTGSEQYF | TGCGCCAGCAGCCAAGACGGGACAGGGAGCGAGCAGTACTTC
. | . | TRBJ2-7 | TRBV9 | CASSVGVNYEQYF | TGTGCCAGCAGCGTAGGGGTCAACTACGAGCAGTACTTC
. | . | TRBJ2-1 | TRBV19 | CASSIGAGSYNEQFF | TGTGCCAGTAGTATAGGGGCAGGGTCATACAATGAGCAGTTCTTC
TRBD1 | . | TRBJ1-1 | TRBV28 | CASSPGGEGTEAFF | TGTGCCAGCAGTCCAGGGGGCGAGGGCACTGAAGCTTTCTTT
. | . | TRBJ2-5 | TRBV11-2 | CASSLLRETQYF | TGTGCCAGCAGCTTACTGCGGGAGACCCAGTACTTC
. | . | TRBJ2-2 | TRBV13 | CASSFMGTLNTGELFF | TGTGCCAGCAGCTTCATGGGGACACTGAACACCGGGGAGCTGTTTTTT
. | . | TRBJ2-1 | TRBV4-3 | CASSPWTESSYNEQFF | TGCGCCAGCAGCCCCTGGACAGAAAGCTCCTACAATGAGCAGTTCTTC
. | once | TRBJ1-5 | TRBV27 | CASSPGTENQPQHF | TGTGCCAGCAGCCCTGGGACGGAAAATCAGCCCCAGCATTTT
TRBD1 | . | TRBJ2-6 | TRBV27 | CASSLTGTGNSGANVLTF | TGTGCCAGCAGTTTGACAGGGACCGGGAACTCTGGGGCCAACGTCCTGACTTTC
. | . | TRBJ1-3 | TRBV28 | CASSLSSAGGNTIYF | TGTGCCAGCAGTTTATCTTCGGCAGGGGGAAACACCATATATTTT
. | . | TRBJ1-3 | TRBV19 | CASSIGQEPKENTIYF | TGTGCCAGTAGTATAGGACAGGAACCAAAAGAAAACACCATATATTTT
TRBD1 | . | TRBJ2-5 | TRBV5-1 | CASSLGQGWGEETQYF | TGCGCCAGCAGCTTAGGACAGGGATGGGGAGAAGAGACCCAGTACTTC
TRBD2 | . | TRBJ2-1 | TRBV30 | CAWSDGGGYNEQFF | TGTGCCTGGAGTGATGGCGGGGGCTACAATGAGCAGTTCTTC
TRBD2 | . | TRBJ2-5 | TRBV7-9 | CASSPVIAGDPGTQYF | TGTGCCAGCAGCCCCGTAATAGCGGGGGACCCAGGGACCCAGTACTTC
. | . | TRBJ1-2 | TRBV9 | CASSSHEGANYGYTF | TGTGCCAGCAGCTCCCACGAGGGTGCTAACTATGGCTACACCTTC
TRBD2 | . | TRBJ2-7 | TRBV7-2 | CASSWGLAAYEQYF | TGTGCCAGCAGCTGGGGACTAGCGGCCTACGAGCAGTACTTC